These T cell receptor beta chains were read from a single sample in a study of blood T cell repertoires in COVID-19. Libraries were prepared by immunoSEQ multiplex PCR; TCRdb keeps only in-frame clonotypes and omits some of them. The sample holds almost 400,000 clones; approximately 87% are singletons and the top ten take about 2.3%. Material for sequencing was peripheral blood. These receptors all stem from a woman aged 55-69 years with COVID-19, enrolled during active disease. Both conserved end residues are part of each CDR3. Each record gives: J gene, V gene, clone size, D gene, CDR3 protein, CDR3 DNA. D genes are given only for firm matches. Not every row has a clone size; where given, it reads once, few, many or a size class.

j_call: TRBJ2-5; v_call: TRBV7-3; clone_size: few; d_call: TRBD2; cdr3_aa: CASSPSGTSKETQYF; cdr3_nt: TGTGCCAGCAGCCCTTCCGGGACTAGCAAAGAGACCCAGTACTTC
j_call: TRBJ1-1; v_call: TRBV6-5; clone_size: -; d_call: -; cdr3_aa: CASSYSRVEDTEAFF; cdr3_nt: TGTGCCAGCAGTTACTCGCGGGTGGAGGACACTGAAGCTTTCTTT
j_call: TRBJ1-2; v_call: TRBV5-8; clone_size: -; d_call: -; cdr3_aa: CASSSQWGVANYGYTF; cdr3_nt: TGTGCCAGCAGCTCCCAATGGGGGGTTGCCAACTATGGCTACACCTTC
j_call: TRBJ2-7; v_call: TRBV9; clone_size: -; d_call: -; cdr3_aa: CASSVAPGRGEQYF; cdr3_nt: TGTGCCAGCAGCGTAGCCCCAGGGCGTGGGGAGCAGTACTTC
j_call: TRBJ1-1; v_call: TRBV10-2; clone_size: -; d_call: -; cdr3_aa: CASSVGQLNTEAFF; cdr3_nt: TGCGCCAGCAGCGTCGGACAGCTGAACACTGAAGCTTTCTTT
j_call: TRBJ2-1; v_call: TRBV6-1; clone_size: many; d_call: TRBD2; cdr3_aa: CASSEVAGVGNEQFF; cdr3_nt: TGTGCCAGCAGTGAAGTGGCGGGGGTTGGGAATGAGCAGTTCTTC
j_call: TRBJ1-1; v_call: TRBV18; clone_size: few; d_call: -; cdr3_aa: CASSYLHRSEAFF; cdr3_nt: TGTGCCAGCTCATACCTCCACAGGAGTGAAGCTTTCTTT
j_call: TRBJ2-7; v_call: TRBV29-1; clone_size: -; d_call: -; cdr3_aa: CSVDDSSYEQYF; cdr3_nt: TGCAGCGTTGATGACAGCTCCTACGAGCAGTACTTC
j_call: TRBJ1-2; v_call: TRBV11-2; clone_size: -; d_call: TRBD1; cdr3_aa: CASSSDRVGGYTF; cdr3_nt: TGTGCCAGCAGCTCGGACAGGGTGGGTGGCTACACCTTC
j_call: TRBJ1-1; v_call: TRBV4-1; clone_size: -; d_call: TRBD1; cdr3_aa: CASSHDRGTEAFF; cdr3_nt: TGCGCCAGCAGCCATGACAGGGGCACTGAAGCTTTCTTT
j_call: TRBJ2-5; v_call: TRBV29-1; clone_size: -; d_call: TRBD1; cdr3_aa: CSAWTGGRWVTQYF; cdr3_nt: TGCAGCGCTTGGACAGGGGGCCGGTGGGTGACCCAGTACTTC
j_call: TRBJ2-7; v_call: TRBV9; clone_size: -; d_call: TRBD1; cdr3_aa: CASSGGRDRGYEQYF; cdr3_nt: TGTGCCAGCAGCGGGGGCCGGGACAGGGGCTACGAGCAGTACTTC
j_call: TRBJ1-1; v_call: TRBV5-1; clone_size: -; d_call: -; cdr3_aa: CASSLGSGNTEAFF; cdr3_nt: TGCGCCAGCAGCTTGGGGTCGGGTAACACTGAAGCTTTCTTT
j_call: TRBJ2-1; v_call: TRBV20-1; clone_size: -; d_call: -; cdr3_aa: CSASIVVEQFF; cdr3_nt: TGCAGTGCTAGTATAGTGGTTGAGCAGTTCTTC
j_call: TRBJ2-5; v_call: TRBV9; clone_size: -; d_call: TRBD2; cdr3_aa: CASSVGEAGGPQETQYF; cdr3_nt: TGTGCCAGCAGCGTAGGAGAAGCGGGGGGTCCTCAAGAGACCCAGTACTTC
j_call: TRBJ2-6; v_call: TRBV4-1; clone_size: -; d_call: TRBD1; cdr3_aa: CASSQAGTGSTGGANVLTF; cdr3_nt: TGCGCCAGCAGCCAAGCCGGGACAGGGTCTACCGGCGGGGCCAACGTCCTGACTTTC